Given below is one TCR beta chain in context. The specificity of this receptor is unknown. Base-call qualities are not available, and no considerably larger clone is one nucleotide away. The record originates from a study of cytomegalovirus exposure and HLA in healthy donors (dated by TCRdb to 2016 to 2017). Describing the broader study: The 500 to 800 repertoires of the first cohort and the approximately 130 validation repertoires were produced on the same platform, according to a later analysis. The study aimed to test whether cataloging public T cell receptors could reveal signatures of past pathogen exposure. Besides the first cohort of approximately 710 subjects, a separate validation cohort made up of 120 different subjects was used. The study combined high-throughput TCR immunosequencing, statistical association of individual TCRs with disease status, and machine learning to predict cytomegalovirus infection status. What the research found in general, with its limitations: The classifier was reported to diagnose cytomegalovirus status with high specificity and sensitivity in both the original cohort and the validation cohort. According to the authors, the approach could potentially be generalized to other disease states and immunological phenotypes. While some public TCRs were present in many individuals, most TCR sequences turned up only very rarely across donors. A few of the identified cytomegalovirus-associated TCR beta chains were confirmed in vitro to be specific for cytomegalovirus antigens. The study gave a list of 150 to 200 TCR beta chains associated with cytomegalovirus. A later analysis had no HLA typing for the validation cohort, so co-occurrence there was scored across all 110 or so repertoires. A later analysis found that TCRs clustered in the first cohort also tended to co-occur in the 120 validation repertoires, with approximately 94% of cluster scores above 0.

Preparation of the library involved the immunoSEQ multiplex PCR assay. Regarding the original processing steps: A statistical classification framework was developed to diagnose cytomegalovirus status using the catalog of TCR beta chain sequences. In its TCRdb copy, this immuneACCESS table keeps in-frame sequences only and misses some clones. Where compared with another copy, unresolved V genes explain less than half of these, and the others have no known cause. V, J and clone size reflect that table, while D and trimming were determined from the DNA. The sample has fewer than 120,000 clones on record, approximately 89% of them singletons. Clones ranked in the top ten supply 1.9% of the sample. CDR1 and CDR2 were assigned from the germline V gene as MNHEY and SVGAGI. V trim: 7 bases; J trim: 4 bases; unmatched bases: 10. The CDR3 sequence holds 14 residues, the cysteine and phenylalanine included. Only the CDR3 DNA stays, 42 bases, in frame from base 1.

The donors were included in the validation cohort of 100 to 150 subjects, a group kept apart from the roughly 610-subject first cohort. Recombination joined TRBV6-5 with TRBJ2-7; TRBD2 fits 7 bases in the junction. This receptor was taken from a woman aged 18-29 years in good health and CMV-seronegative. The sequencing sample was made of PBMCs. The CDR3 has the sequence CASTQRGLGYEQYF. The DNA is as follows: TGTGCCAGCACCCAGCGGGGCCTGGGGTACGAGCAGTACTTC.